This T cell receptor (beta chain) was documented in a study of cytomegalovirus exposure and HLA in healthy donors. Whole-study context: The Caucasian-associated ancestry cluster contained approximately 81% of the approximately 390 genotyped donors.

The PCR was carried out with 60 Vbeta primers and 13 Jbeta primers. Method: immunoSEQ multiplex PCR; TCRdb's copy keeps in-frame clones and lacks some. This table holds 30,000 to 45,000 clones. Findings and caveats of the study: CMV antigen specificity of three CMV-associated chains was confirmed in vitro.

The germline V gene has CDR1 ENHRY and CDR2 SYGVKD. Trimming took 3 bases from V and 0 from J, leaving 15 bases between them. The CDR3 has 17 amino acids. Points on this clone: The target antigen is unknown.

The sequence was obtained from a man aged 35-49 years in good health and CMV-seropositive. Material for sequencing was PBMCs. The gene calls are TRBV10-3 and TRBJ1-3; no reliable D call. CDR3 in amino acids: CAISDPESLSSGNTIYF. The CDR3 coding sequence is TGTGCCATCAGTGACCCCGAATCTCTGAGCTCTGGAAACACCATATATTTT.